Sequencing of this TCR beta chain was carried out in a study of beta chain features in type 1 diabetes. As concerns this clone: Its matching antigen is unknown.

There are 15 residues in the CDR3. Germline lookup yields CDR1 GTSNPN and CDR2 SVGIG (reference sequence). After removal of 2 bases from V and 10 bases from J, the junction contained 12 bases not matched to a gene. Overall study findings and caveats: Researchers reported that naive, central memory and Treg TCRB repertoires appeared more similar in patients than in healthy donors.

The isolated RNA, all of it, was reverse transcribed, so expressed TCRB transcripts were what got sequenced. Generated by immunoSEQ multiplex PCR, the TCRdb table keeps only in-frame clones and is missing some. The table has around 430,000 clones, roughly 31% seen once. This chain connects TRBV30 to TRBJ2-2, with 8 bases that match TRBD1. This receptor was identified in a man aged 18 to 29 in good health. The specimen was naive CD4+ T cells from blood. The CDR3: CAWSKQGVLNVELFF. As DNA, the CDR3 is TGTGCCTGGAGTAAACAGGGGGTGCTGAATGTGGAGCTGTTTTTT.